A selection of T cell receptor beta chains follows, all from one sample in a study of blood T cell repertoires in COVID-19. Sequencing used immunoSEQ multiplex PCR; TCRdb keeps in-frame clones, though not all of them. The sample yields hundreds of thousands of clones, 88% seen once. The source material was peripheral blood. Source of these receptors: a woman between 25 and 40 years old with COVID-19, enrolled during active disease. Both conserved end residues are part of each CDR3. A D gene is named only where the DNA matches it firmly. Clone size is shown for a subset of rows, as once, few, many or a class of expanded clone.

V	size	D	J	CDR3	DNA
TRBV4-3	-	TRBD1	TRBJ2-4	CASSPRTGGFDIQYF	TGCGCCAGCAGCCCCAGGACAGGGGGCTTTGACATTCAGTACTTC
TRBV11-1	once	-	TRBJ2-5	CASSSGRGTETQYF	TGTGCCAGCAGCTCCGGTCGGGGTACGGAGACCCAGTACTTC
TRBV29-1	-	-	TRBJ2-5	CSVERSPGETQYF	TGCAGCGTTGAACGAAGCCCGGGGGAGACCCAGTACTTC
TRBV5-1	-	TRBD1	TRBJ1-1	CASSLPTGTGAEAFF	TGCGCCAGCAGCTTGCCCACCGGGACAGGGGCTGAAGCTTTCTTT
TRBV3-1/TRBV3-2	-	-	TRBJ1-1	CASSQDGSLNTEAFF	TGTGCCAGCAGCCAAGATGGGAGTCTGAACACTGAAGCTTTCTTT
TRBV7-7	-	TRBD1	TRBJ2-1	CASSPSGQGSNEQFF	TGTGCTAGCAGCCCCTCGGGACAGGGTAGCAATGAGCAGTTCTTC
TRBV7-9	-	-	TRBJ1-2	CASSPPGAEGNGYTF	TGTGCCAGCAGCCCCCCAGGAGCCGAGGGAAATGGCTACACCTTC
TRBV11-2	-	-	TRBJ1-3	CASGLGSGNTIYF	TGTGCCAGCGGGCTGGGCTCTGGAAACACCATATATTTT
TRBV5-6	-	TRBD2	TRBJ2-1	CASRDGLAGGGEQFF	TGTGCCAGCAGAGACGGACTAGCGGGAGGGGGTGAGCAGTTCTTC
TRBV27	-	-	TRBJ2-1	CASSFQGNEQFF	TGTGCCAGCAGTTTCCAGGGCAATGAGCAGTTCTTC
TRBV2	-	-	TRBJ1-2	CASSVRGDRGYTF	TGTGCCAGCAGTGTCAGGGGTGACAGAGGCTACACCTTC
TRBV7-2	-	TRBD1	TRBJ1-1	CASSVDRDRAGNTEAFF	TGTGCCAGCAGCGTAGACCGGGACAGGGCTGGGAACACTGAAGCTTTCTTT
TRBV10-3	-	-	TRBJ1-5	CAISPQGNQPQHF	TGTGCCATCAGTCCTCAGGGAAATCAGCCCCAGCATTTT
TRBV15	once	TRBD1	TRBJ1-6	CATSREVPGQGRGSPLHF	TGTGCCACCAGCAGAGAGGTCCCGGGACAGGGTAGGGGTTCACCCCTCCACTTT
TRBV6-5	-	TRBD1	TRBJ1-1	CALTGVEMGATEAFF	TGTGCCTTAACAGGGGTCGAGATGGGTGCCACTGAAGCTTTCTTT
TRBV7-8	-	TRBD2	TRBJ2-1	CASSLWGGNEQFF	TGTGCCAGCAGCTTGTGGGGGGGCAATGAGCAGTTCTTC
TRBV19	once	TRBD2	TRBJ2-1	CASSTRGVAGRYNEQFF	TGTGCCAGTAGTACGCGGGGGGTAGCGGGAAGGTACAATGAGCAGTTCTTC
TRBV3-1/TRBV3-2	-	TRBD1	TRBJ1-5	CASSPGQGNQPQHF	TGTGCCAGCAGCCCGGGACAGGGCAATCAGCCCCAGCATTTT
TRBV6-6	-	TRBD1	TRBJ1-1	CASSLTGTGGFKHTEAFF	TGTGCCAGCAGTCTAACCGGGACAGGCGGCTTCAAGCACACTGAAGCTTTCTTT
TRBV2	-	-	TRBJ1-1	CASSGLRAEAFF	TGTGCCAGCAGTGGTCTCCGGGCTGAAGCTTTCTTT
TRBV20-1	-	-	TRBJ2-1	CSAQMEYEQFF	TGCAGTGCTCAAATGGAGTATGAGCAGTTCTTC
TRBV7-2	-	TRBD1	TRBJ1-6	CASSLALGQGGFSPLHF	TGTGCCAGCAGCTTAGCATTGGGGCAGGGGGGATTTTCACCCCTCCACTTT
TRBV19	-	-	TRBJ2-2	CASGWRADTGELFF	TGTGCCAGTGGTTGGAGAGCAGACACCGGGGAGCTGTTTTTT
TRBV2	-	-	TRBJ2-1	CASSALRYNEQFF	TGTGCCAGCAGTGCACTCCGATACAATGAGCAGTTCTTC
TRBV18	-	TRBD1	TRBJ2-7	CASSPDRGLGEQYF	TGTGCCAGCTCACCAGACAGGGGTTTGGGGGAGCAGTACTTC
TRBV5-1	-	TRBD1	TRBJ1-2	CASSLGDSRRDYGYTF	TGCGCCAGCAGCTTGGGGGACAGTAGACGTGACTATGGCTACACCTTC
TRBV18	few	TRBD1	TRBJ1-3	CASSEGTGYGNTIYF	TGTGCCAGCTCGGAAGGGACAGGGTACGGAAACACCATATATTTT
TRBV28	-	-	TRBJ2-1	CASSPTGLSYNEQFF	TGTGCCAGCAGTCCGACTGGACTTTCCTACAATGAGCAGTTCTTC
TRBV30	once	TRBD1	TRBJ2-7	CAWRRGQGSTYEQYF	TGTGCCTGGAGGAGGGGACAGGGTTCTACCTACGAGCAGTACTTC
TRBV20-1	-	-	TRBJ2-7	CSANRRYEQYF	TGCAGTGCTAACCGGCGGTACGAGCAGTACTTC
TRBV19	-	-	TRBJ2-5	CATQVVETQYF	TGTGCCACGCAAGTAGTGGAGACCCAGTACTTC
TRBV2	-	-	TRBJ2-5	CASIPTSSGGETQYF	TGTGCCAGCATTCCTACTAGTAGCGGCGGAGAGACCCAGTACTTC
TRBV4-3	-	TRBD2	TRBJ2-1	CASSQEGTSGRGEQFF	TGCGCCAGCAGCCAAGAGGGGACTAGCGGGAGAGGTGAGCAGTTCTTC
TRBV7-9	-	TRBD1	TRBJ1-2	CASRWDRGYGYTF	TGTGCCAGCAGATGGGACAGGGGGTATGGCTACACCTTC
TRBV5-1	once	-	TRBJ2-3	CASSSFREVTDTQYF	TGCGCCAGCAGCTCGTTCAGGGAAGTCACAGATACGCAGTATTTT
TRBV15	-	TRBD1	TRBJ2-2	CATSIGQGIGELFF	TGTGCCACCAGCATCGGACAGGGGATCGGGGAGCTGTTTTTT
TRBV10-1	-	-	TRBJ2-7	CASSESRSRDLSSEQYF	TGCGCCAGCAGTGAAAGCAGGTCCCGGGATCTCTCGTCGGAGCAGTACTTC
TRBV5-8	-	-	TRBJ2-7	CASSDWGESYEQYF	TGTGCCAGCAGCGATTGGGGGGAGTCCTACGAGCAGTACTTC
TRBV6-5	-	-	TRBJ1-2	CASRSYTGSYGYTF	TGTGCCAGCAGAAGCTACACAGGATCCTATGGCTACACCTTC
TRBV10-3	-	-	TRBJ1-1	CAISPRDTEAFF	TGTGCCATCAGCCCGAGAGACACTGAAGCTTTCTTT
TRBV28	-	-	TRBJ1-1	CASSFLVSFF	TGTGCCAGCAGTTTCCTCGTGTCTTTCTTT
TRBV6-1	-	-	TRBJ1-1	CASSEDRVGNTEAFF	TGTGCCAGCAGTGAAGACAGGGTAGGGAACACTGAAGCTTTCTTT
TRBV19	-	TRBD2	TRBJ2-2	CATSGTGLPNTGELFF	TGTGCCACCAGTGGTACGGGACTACCAAACACCGGGGAGCTGTTTTTT
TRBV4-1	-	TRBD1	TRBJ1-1	CASSRTGTGMNTEAFF	TGCGCCAGCAGCCGGACCGGGACAGGGATGAACACTGAAGCTTTCTTT
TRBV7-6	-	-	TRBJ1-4	CASSPTTLGEKLFF	TGTGCCAGCAGTCCGACAACCCTGGGTGAAAAACTGTTTTTT
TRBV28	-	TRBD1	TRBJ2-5	CASFHGGTGGKETQYF	TGTGCCAGCTTCCATGGTGGGACAGGGGGCAAAGAGACCCAGTACTTC
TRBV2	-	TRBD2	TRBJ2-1	CASCTSGYNEQFF	TGTGCCAGCTGTACTAGCGGGTACAATGAGCAGTTCTTC